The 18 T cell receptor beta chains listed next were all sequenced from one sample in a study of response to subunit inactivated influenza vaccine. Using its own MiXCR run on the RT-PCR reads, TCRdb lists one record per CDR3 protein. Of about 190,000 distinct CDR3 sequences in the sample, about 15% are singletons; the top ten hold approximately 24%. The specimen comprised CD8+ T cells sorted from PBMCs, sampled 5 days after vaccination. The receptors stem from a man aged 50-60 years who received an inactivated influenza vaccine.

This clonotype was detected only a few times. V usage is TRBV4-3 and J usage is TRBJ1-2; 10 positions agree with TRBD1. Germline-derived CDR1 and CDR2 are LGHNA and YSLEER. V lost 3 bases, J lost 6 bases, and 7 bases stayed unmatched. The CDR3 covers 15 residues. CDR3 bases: TGCGCCAGCAGCCAGGAGACAGGGGGCGCCGATGGCTACACCTTC. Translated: CASSQETGGADGYTF.

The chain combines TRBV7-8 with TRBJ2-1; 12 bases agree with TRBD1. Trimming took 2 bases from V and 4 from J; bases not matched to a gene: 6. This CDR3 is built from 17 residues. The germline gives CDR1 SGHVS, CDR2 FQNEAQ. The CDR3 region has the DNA TGTGCCAGCAGCTTATTACCGGGACAGGGGGCTTACAATGAGCAGTTCTTC. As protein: CASSLLPGQGAYNEQFF. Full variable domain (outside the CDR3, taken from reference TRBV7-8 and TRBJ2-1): GAGVSQSPRYKVAKRGQDVALRCDPISGHVSLFWYQQALGQGPEFLTYFQNEAQLDKSGLPSDRFFAERPEGSVSTLKIQRTQQEDSAVYLCASSLLPGQGAYNEQFFGPGTRLTVL.

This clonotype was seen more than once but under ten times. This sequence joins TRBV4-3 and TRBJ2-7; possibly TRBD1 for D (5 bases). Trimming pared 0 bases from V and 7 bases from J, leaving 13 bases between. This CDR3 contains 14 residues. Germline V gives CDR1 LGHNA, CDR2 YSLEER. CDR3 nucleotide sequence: TGCGCCAGCAGCCAAGATCTAGACAGATGGGAGCAGTACTTC. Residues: CASSQDLDRWEQYF.

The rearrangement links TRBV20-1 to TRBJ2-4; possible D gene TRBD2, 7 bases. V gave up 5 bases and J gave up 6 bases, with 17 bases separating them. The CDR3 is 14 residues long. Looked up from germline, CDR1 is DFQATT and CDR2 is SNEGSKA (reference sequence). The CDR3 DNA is TGCAGTGCTTGGCTGGGGGGGCCCGTAAACATTCAGTACTTC. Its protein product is CSAWLGGPVNIQYF.

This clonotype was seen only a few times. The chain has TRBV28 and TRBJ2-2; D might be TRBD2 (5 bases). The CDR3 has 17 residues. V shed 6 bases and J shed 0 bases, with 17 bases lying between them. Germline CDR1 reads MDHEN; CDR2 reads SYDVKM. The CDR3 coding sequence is TGTGCCAGCAGGGTCCCGGGGATATCCGCGAACACCGGGGAGCTGTTTTTT. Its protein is CASRVPGISANTGELFF.

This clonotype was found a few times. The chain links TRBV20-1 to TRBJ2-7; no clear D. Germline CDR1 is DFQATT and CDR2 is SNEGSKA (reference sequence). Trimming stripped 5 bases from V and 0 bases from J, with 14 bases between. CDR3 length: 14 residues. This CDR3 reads CSALTLSSSYEQYF. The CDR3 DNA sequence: TGCAGTGCTCTGACACTCTCGAGCTCCTACGAGCAGTACTTC.

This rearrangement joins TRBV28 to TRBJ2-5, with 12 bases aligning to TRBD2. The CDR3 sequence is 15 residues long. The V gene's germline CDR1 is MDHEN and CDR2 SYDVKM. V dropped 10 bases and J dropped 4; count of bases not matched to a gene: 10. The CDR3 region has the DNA TGTGCCACCACAGGACTAGCGGGACTTGGAGAGACCCAGTACTTC. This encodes CATTGLAGLGETQYF. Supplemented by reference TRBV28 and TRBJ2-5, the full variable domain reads DVKVTQSSRYLVKRTGEKVFLECVQDMDHENMFWYRQDPGLGLRLIYFSYDVKMKEKGDIPEGYSVSREKKERFSLILESASTNQTSMYLCATTGLAGLGETQYFGPGTRLLVL.

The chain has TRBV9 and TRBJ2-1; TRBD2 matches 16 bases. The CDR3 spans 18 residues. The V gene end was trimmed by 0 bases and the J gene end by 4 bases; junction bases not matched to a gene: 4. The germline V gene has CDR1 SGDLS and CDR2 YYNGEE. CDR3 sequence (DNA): TGTGCCAGCAGCGTAGGAGCGGGACTAGCGGGAGGGTACAATGAGCAGTTCTTC. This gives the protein CASSVGAGLAGGYNEQFF. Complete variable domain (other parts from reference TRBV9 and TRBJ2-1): DSGVTQTPKHLITATGQRVTLRCSPRSGDLSVYWYQQSLDQGLQFLIQYYNGEERAKGNILERFSAQQFPDLHSELNLSSLELGDSALYFCASSVGAGLAGGYNEQFFGPGTRLTVL.

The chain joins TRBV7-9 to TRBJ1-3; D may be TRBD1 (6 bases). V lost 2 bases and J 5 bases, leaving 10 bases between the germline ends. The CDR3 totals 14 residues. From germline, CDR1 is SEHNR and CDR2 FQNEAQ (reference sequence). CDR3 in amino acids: CASSLSGQRNTIYF. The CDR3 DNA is TGTGCCAGCAGCTTATCTGGACAGCGAAACACCATATATTTT.

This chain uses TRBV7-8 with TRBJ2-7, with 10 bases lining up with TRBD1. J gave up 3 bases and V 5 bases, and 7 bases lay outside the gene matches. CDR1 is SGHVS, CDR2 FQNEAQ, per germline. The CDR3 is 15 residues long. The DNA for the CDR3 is TGTGCCAGCAGCGGACCCGGGACAGGGGTCTACGAGCAGTACTTC. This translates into CASSGPGTGVYEQYF.

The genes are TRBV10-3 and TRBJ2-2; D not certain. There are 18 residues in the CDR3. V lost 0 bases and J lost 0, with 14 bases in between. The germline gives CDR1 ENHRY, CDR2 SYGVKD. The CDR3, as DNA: TGTGCCATCAGTGAGTCGATTAAAGGTCGAGCGAACACCGGGGAGCTGTTTTTT. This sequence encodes CAISESIKGRANTGELFF.

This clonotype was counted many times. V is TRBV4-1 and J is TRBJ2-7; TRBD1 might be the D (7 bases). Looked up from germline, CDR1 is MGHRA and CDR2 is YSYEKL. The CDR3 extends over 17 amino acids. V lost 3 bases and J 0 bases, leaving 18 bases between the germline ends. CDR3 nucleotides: TGCGCCAGCAGCCAGACAGGGACTTCTGGGAGCTCCTACGAGCAGTACTTC. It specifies CASSQTGTSGSSYEQYF.

The CDR3 is CASSLAFGQGDTQYF. CDR3 nucleotides: TGTGCCAGCAGCTTAGCGTTTGGACAGGGGGATACGCAGTATTTT. The chain has TRBV7-6 and TRBJ2-3; 9 bases agree with TRBD1. The CDR3 loop spans 15 amino acids. CDR1 SGHVS and CDR2 FNYEAQ come from the germline V gene. Trimming at V came to 0 bases and at J to 6 bases, leaving 4 bases not matched to a gene.

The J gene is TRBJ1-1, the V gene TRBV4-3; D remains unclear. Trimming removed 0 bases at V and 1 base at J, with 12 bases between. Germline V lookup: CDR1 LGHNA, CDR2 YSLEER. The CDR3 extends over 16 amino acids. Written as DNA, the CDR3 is TGCGCCAGCAGCCAAGATGGGGTGGATACGAACACTGAAGCTTTCTTT. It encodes CASSQDGVDTNTEAFF.

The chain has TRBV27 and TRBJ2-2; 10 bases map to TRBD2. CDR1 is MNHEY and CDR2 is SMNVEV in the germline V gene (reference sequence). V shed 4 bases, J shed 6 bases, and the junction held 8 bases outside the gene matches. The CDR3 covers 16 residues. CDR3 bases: TGTGCCAGCAGTTCGATAGCGGGAGGTCCCCCCGGGGAGCTGTTTTTT. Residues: CASSSIAGGPPGELFF.

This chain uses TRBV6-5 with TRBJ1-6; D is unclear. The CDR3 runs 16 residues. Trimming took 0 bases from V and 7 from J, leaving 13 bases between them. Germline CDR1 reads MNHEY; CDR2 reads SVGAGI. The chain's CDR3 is CASSYSNGNINSPLHF. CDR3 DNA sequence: TGTGCCAGCAGTTACTCGAATGGAAATATCAATTCACCCCTCCACTTT.

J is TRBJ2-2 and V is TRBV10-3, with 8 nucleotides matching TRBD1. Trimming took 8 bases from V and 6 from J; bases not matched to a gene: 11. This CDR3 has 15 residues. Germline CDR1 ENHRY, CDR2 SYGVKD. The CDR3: CAIRGDRGKPGELFF. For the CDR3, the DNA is TGTGCCATCCGGGGCGACAGGGGAAAGCCCGGGGAGCTGTTTTTT.

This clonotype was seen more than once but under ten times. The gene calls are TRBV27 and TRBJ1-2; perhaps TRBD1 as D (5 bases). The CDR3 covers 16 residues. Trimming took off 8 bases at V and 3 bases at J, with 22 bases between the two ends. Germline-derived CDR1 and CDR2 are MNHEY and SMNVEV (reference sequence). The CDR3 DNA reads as TGTGCCAGCTTATCGCTCATCCGGGGCCCGGACTATGGCTACACCTTC. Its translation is CASLSLIRGPDYGYTF.